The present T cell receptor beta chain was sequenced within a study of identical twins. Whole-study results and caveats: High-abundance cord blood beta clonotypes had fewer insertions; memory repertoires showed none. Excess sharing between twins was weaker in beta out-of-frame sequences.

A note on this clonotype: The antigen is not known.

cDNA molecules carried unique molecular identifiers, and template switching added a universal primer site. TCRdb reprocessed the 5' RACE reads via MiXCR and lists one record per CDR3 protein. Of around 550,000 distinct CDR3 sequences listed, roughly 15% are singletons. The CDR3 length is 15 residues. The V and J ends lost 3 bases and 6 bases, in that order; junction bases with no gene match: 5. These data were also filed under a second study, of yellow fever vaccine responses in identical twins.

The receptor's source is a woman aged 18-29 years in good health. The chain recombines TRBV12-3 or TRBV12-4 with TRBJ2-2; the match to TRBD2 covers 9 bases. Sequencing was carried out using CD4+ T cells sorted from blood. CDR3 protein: CASSFSGSVPGELFF. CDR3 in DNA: TGTGCCAGCAGTTTTAGCGGGAGCGTTCCCGGGGAGCTGTTTTTT.